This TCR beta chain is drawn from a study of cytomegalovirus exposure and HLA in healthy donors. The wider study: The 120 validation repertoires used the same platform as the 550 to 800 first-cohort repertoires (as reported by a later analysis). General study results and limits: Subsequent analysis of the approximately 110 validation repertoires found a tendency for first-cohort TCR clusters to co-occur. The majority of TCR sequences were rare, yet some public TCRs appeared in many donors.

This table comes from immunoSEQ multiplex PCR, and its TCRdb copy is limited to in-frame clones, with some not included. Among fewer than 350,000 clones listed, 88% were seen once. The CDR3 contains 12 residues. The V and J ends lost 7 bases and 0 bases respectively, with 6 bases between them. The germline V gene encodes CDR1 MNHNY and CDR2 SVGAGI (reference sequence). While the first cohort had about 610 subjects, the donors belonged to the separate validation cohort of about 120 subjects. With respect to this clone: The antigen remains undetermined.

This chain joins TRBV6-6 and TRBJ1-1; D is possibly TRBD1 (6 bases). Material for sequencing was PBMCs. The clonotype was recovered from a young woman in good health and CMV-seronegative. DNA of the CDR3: TGTGCCAGCAACAGGGTGAACACTGAAGCTTTCTTT. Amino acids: CASNRVNTEAFF.